Presented here are 15 T cell receptor beta chains from one specimen sequenced in a study of radiotherapy plus CTLA-4 blockade in lung cancer. Sequencing used immunoSEQ multiplex PCR; TCRdb keeps in-frame clones, though not all of them. The table shows around 77,000 clones, with under 75% occurring only once. This sample comprised peripheral blood, obtained from a patient treated with radiotherapy plus ipilimumab. The receptors stem from a human donor with non-small cell lung cancer whose response to radiotherapy plus ipilimumab could not be evaluated.

This clone was counted between two and nine times. The chain has TRBV5-5 and TRBJ2-3; the match to TRBD2 covers 9 bases. The CDR3 length is 16 residues. With 0 bases clipped from V and 2 bases from J, the junction kept 4 bases outside the gene matches. Germline V gives CDR1 SGHKS, CDR2 YYEKEE (reference sequence). CDR3 sequence (DNA): TGTGCCAGCAGCTTGGGGGCTAGCGGGGTCACAGATACGCAGTATTTT. Translation: CASSLGASGVTDTQYF.

The J gene is TRBJ1-5, the V gene TRBV7-6, with a weak D call TRBD1 (5 bases). The CDR3 is 17 residues long. Germline V gene lookup returns CDR1 SGHVS and CDR2 FNYEAQ. Trimming left V 5 bases short and J 2 bases short, with 19 bases between. The CDR3 DNA sequence: TGTGCCAGCAGCCTTACGGCAGGGAGGTATGGCAATCAGCCCCAGCATTTT. The encoded protein is CASSLTAGRYGNQPQHF. Supplemented by reference TRBV7-6 and TRBJ1-5, the full variable domain reads GAGVSQSPRYKVTKRGQDVALRCDPISGHVSLYWYRQALGQGPEFLTYFNYEAQQDKSGLPNDRFSAERPEGSISTLTIQRTEQRDSAMYRCASSLTAGRYGNQPQHFGDGTRLSIL.

V usage is TRBV29-1 and J usage is TRBJ2-2, with TRBD1 matching 11 bases. The CDR3 covers 15 residues. Trimming at V came to 0 bases and at J to 5 bases, leaving 2 bases not matched to a gene. From germline, CDR1 is SQVTM and CDR2 ANQGSEA. CDR3 sequence: CSVEDGTGGTGELFF. As DNA, the CDR3 is TGCAGCGTTGAAGATGGGACAGGGGGGACCGGGGAGCTGTTTTTT.

The chain has TRBV29-1 and TRBJ2-3, with TRBD2 matching over 13 bases. V shed 6 bases, J shed 2 bases, and the junction held 8 bases outside the gene matches. Per germline, CDR1 SQVTM and CDR2 ANQGSEA. This CDR3 has 16 residues. The CDR3 DNA reads TGCAGCGTCCTCGGGACTAGCGGGAAGGACACAGATACGCAGTATTTT. Protein sequence: CSVLGTSGKDTDTQYF.

This rearrangement joins TRBV5-6 to TRBJ1-6, with no clear D. Trimming shortened V by 6 bases and J by 4 bases, and 11 bases separated the two germline ends. The CDR3 length is 14 residues. The germline V gene encodes CDR1 SGHDT and CDR2 YYEEEE. The CDR3: CASNPREYNSPLHF. The CDR3 DNA reads as TGTGCCAGCAACCCAAGGGAGTATAATTCACCCCTCCACTTT.

This chain joins TRBV7-9 and TRBJ2-3, with D tentatively TRBD2 (6 bases). Trimming took off 0 bases at V and 0 bases at J, with 16 bases between the two ends. The CDR3 covers 18 residues. Germline loops: CDR1 SEHNR, CDR2 FQNEAQ (reference sequence). The CDR3 nucleotides are TGTGCCAGCAGCTTAGCAATTATGGGGGGTGGAAGCACAGATACGCAGTATTTT. Translation gives CASSLAIMGGGSTDTQYF. The complete variable domain, with remaining parts taken from reference TRBV7-9 and TRBJ2-3, reads DTGVSQNPRHKITKRGQNVTFRCDPISEHNRLYWYRQTLGQGPEFLTYFQNEAQLEKSRLLSDRFSAERPKGSFSTLEIQRTEQGDSAMYLCASSLAIMGGGSTDTQYFGPGTRLTVL.

The chain has TRBV9 and TRBJ1-1; no reliable D call. V was pared by 0 bases and J by 4 bases, with 10 bases between. Germline assignment: CDR1 SGDLS and CDR2 YYNGEE. This CDR3 contains 14 residues. CDR3 bases: TGTGCCAGCAGCGTAGACCCGGGAATCACTGAAGCTTTCTTT. It is translated as CASSVDPGITEAFF.

The chain links TRBV10-3 to TRBJ2-2; no definite D call. The CDR3 has 16 amino acids. Trimming took 10 bases from V and 6 from J, leaving 24 bases between them. Looked up from germline, CDR1 is ENHRY and CDR2 is SYGVKD. CDR3 protein: CASSLTKDPASGELFF. Here the CDR3 DNA reads TGTGCCAGCAGCTTAACTAAAGACCCTGCGTCCGGGGAGCTGTTTTTT.

V and J are TRBV11-3 and TRBJ2-2; perhaps TRBD1 as D (5 bases). The germline gives CDR1 SGHNT, CDR2 YENEEA. V dropped 5 bases and J dropped 3 bases, with 13 bases sitting between them. The CDR3 spans 15 residues. The CDR3 DNA reads as TGTGCCAGCAGCCCCATGGTAGGGGACACCGGGGAGCTGTTTTTT. It specifies CASSPMVGDTGELFF. The variable domain in full, completed from reference TRBV11-3 and TRBJ2-2, reads EAGVVQSPRYKIIEKKQPVAFWCNPISGHNTLYWYLQNLGQGPELLIRYENEEAVDDSQLPKDRFSAERLKGVDSTLKIQPAELGDSAVYLCASSPMVGDTGELFFGEGSRLTVL.

This chain joins TRBV4-1 and TRBJ1-2; 7 positions agree with TRBD1. The germline gives CDR1 MGHRA, CDR2 YSYEKL. The CDR3 totals 15 residues. The trim removed 2 bases at V and 4 bases at J, leaving 7 bases unmatched. The CDR3 DNA reads TGCGCCAGCAGCCAACCGGGACAGAAGATCTATGGCTACACCTTC. Translating it yields CASSQPGQKIYGYTF.

The rearrangement uses TRBV7-8 and TRBJ1-6; 7 nucleotides align to TRBD1. The CDR3 length is 16 residues. V was pared by 5 bases and J by 3 bases, with 7 bases of the junction left unmatched. From germline, CDR1 is SGHVS and CDR2 FQNEAQ. CDR3 coding DNA: TGTGCCAGCAGCCCCTCGACAGGGCTCTATAATTCACCCCTCCACTTT. It translates to CASSPSTGLYNSPLHF.

The J gene is TRBJ1-1, the V gene TRBV7-6; D is perhaps TRBD1 (6 bases). CDR1 is SGHVS and CDR2 is FNYEAQ in the germline V gene. The CDR3 is 12 amino acids. The ends were cut back, 5 bases at V and 4 bases at J, with 8 bases in the middle. The CDR3 spells CASSPQGTEAFF. CDR3 DNA sequence: TGTGCCAGCAGCCCACAGGGCACTGAAGCTTTCTTT.

V gene TRBV5-1 combines with J gene TRBJ1-5, with 10 positions matching TRBD1. V was clipped by 1 base and J by 7 bases; unmatched bases: 5. CDR3 length equals 15 residues. In germline, CDR1 is SGHRS, CDR2 YFSETQ. The CDR3 DNA follows: TGCGCCAGCAGCTTGCGACAGGGGGCAGACCAGCCCCAGCATTTT. Protein product: CASSLRQGADQPQHF.

The chain carries TRBV4-2 and TRBJ2-2, with TRBD1 as a possible D gene (5 bases). This CDR3 is built from 16 residues. The germline V gene has CDR1 LGHNA and CDR2 YNFKEQ. The V gene lost 0 bases and the J gene lost 4 bases, with 12 bases spanning the gap. CDR3: CASSQDPLRGTGELFF. CDR3 nucleotides: TGTGCCAGCAGCCAAGATCCCCTTAGGGGCACCGGGGAGCTGTTTTTT.

The genes are TRBV5-8 and TRBJ1-2; 10 bases match TRBD1. Trimming at V came to 3 bases and at J to 3 bases, leaving 5 bases not matched to a gene. The CDR3 loop spans 15 amino acids. Germline CDR1 and CDR2: SGHTS and YDEGEE. Written as DNA, the CDR3 is TGTGCCAGCAGCTCTCCGGGACAGGGGCACTATGGCTACACCTTC. Translating gives CASSSPGQGHYGYTF.